The rows below give T cell receptor beta chains drawn from one sample of a study of OX40 agonist ivuxolimab in advanced cancers. Only in-frame clones appear in the TCRdb table, and some are missing; sequencing was by immunoSEQ multiplex PCR. The sample has tens of thousands of clones, about 90% seen once. Sequenced here: CD4+ or CD8+ T cells sorted from blood, sampled in a trial of the OX40 agonist ivuxolimab. The receptors derive from an adult with an advanced solid tumor such as melanoma, head and neck, liver or kidney cancer. The CDR3 runs from the conserved cysteine through the conserved F or W. D genes are given only for firm matches. Size tells how often a clone was seen (once, few, many) or the class of an expanded clone, and some rows leave it out.

v_call: TRBV5-4
d_call: -
cdr3_length: 17
clone_size: -
j_call: TRBJ2-2
cdr3_nt: TGTGCCAGCAGCTTGGAGTCTTTGGCAGGTCGGACCGGGGAGCTGTTTTTT
cdr3_aa: CASSLESLAGRTGELFF

v_call: TRBV10-3
d_call: -
cdr3_length: 12
clone_size: -
j_call: TRBJ2-1
cdr3_nt: TGTGCCATCAGAAGGGGCAGCGATGAGCAGTTCTTC
cdr3_aa: CAIRRGSDEQFF

v_call: TRBV11-3
d_call: TRBD2
cdr3_length: 15
clone_size: -
j_call: TRBJ2-3
cdr3_nt: TGTGCCAGCAGCTCTAGCGGCCTTAGCACAGATACGCAGTATTTT
cdr3_aa: CASSSSGLSTDTQYF

v_call: TRBV4-1
d_call: -
cdr3_length: 14
clone_size: -
j_call: TRBJ2-5
cdr3_nt: TGCGCCAGCAGGGAATTTAGACACTCACGGACCCAGTACTTC
cdr3_aa: CASREFRHSRTQYF

v_call: TRBV6-6
d_call: -
cdr3_length: 15
clone_size: few
j_call: TRBJ1-1
cdr3_nt: TGTGCCAGCAGTAGGGACACTCTGGGGAACACTGAAGCTTTCTTT
cdr3_aa: CASSRDTLGNTEAFF

v_call: TRBV11-2
d_call: -
cdr3_length: 14
clone_size: -
j_call: TRBJ2-5
cdr3_nt: TGTGCCAGCAGCGATCGGCTGGGGCCGCAGACCCAGTACTTC
cdr3_aa: CASSDRLGPQTQYF

v_call: TRBV5-4
d_call: TRBD1
cdr3_length: 15
clone_size: -
j_call: TRBJ1-4
cdr3_nt: TGTGCCAGCAGCGAGCCGGACAGGGGAGATGAAAAACTGTTTTTT
cdr3_aa: CASSEPDRGDEKLFF

v_call: TRBV9
d_call: -
cdr3_length: 15
clone_size: -
j_call: TRBJ2-1
cdr3_nt: TGTGCCAGCAGCGTAGATCCAGCTCGGGCCAATGAGCAGTTCTTC
cdr3_aa: CASSVDPARANEQFF

v_call: TRBV5-4
d_call: -
cdr3_length: 14
clone_size: -
j_call: TRBJ2-6
cdr3_nt: TGTGCCAGCAGCCCTGGGACTGGGGCCAACGTCCTGACTTTC
cdr3_aa: CASSPGTGANVLTF

v_call: TRBV27
d_call: TRBD2
cdr3_length: 15
clone_size: -
j_call: TRBJ2-7
cdr3_nt: TGTGCCAGCAGTCCCTGGACTAGCCTACCCACCGAGCAGTACTTC
cdr3_aa: CASSPWTSLPTEQYF

v_call: TRBV10-3
d_call: TRBD2
cdr3_length: 16
clone_size: -
j_call: TRBJ2-3
cdr3_nt: TGTGCCATCAGTGAGTCGGTAGCGGGAGGGTCAGCTACGCAGTATTTT
cdr3_aa: CAISESVAGGSATQYF

v_call: TRBV5-4
d_call: TRBD2
cdr3_length: 15
clone_size: -
j_call: TRBJ2-3
cdr3_nt: TGTGCCAGCAGTCATATTAGCGGGAGTAGGGATACGCAGTATTTT
cdr3_aa: CASSHISGSRDTQYF

v_call: TRBV10-1
d_call: -
cdr3_length: 18
clone_size: -
j_call: TRBJ1-3
cdr3_nt: TGCGCCAGCAGTGAGTCGGTAGGGGCAGGCGCCTCTGGAAACACCATATATTTT
cdr3_aa: CASSESVGAGASGNTIYF

v_call: TRBV6-1
d_call: -
cdr3_length: 18
clone_size: -
j_call: TRBJ2-7
cdr3_nt: TGTGCCAGCAGTGACCGGGTGTGGCGGACGGGGCAGGGATACGAGCAGTACTTC
cdr3_aa: CASSDRVWRTGQGYEQYF

v_call: TRBV5-4
d_call: -
cdr3_length: 16
clone_size: -
j_call: TRBJ2-2
cdr3_nt: TGTGCCAGCAGCTTTTGGGTAGGGACGTCGACCGGGGAGCTGTTTTTT
cdr3_aa: CASSFWVGTSTGELFF

v_call: TRBV25-1
d_call: -
cdr3_length: 14
clone_size: -
j_call: TRBJ2-1
cdr3_nt: TGTGCCAGCAGTCCCCTACACTTCTACAATGAGCAGTTCTTC
cdr3_aa: CASSPLHFYNEQFF

v_call: TRBV6-1
d_call: -
cdr3_length: 17
clone_size: -
j_call: TRBJ1-5
cdr3_nt: TGTGCCAGCAGTGTAAGGGGGGGCACAGGGCTAAATCAGCCCCAGCATTTT
cdr3_aa: CASSVRGGTGLNQPQHF

v_call: TRBV11-2
d_call: -
cdr3_length: 14
clone_size: -
j_call: TRBJ2-7
cdr3_nt: TGTGCCAGCAGCTTAACTGGATCCGCGGGCGAGCAGTACTTC
cdr3_aa: CASSLTGSAGEQYF

v_call: TRBV19
d_call: TRBD2
cdr3_length: 15
clone_size: -
j_call: TRBJ2-7
cdr3_nt: TGTGCCAGTAGCCCCCTGGGTAGCGGGAGATACGAGCAGTACTTC
cdr3_aa: CASSPLGSGRYEQYF

v_call: TRBV29-1
d_call: -
cdr3_length: 13
clone_size: few
j_call: TRBJ2-6
cdr3_nt: TGCAGCGTTGAGTCCTCTGGGGCCAACGTCCTGACTTTC
cdr3_aa: CSVESSGANVLTF

v_call: TRBV30
d_call: TRBD2
cdr3_length: 15
clone_size: -
j_call: TRBJ2-3
cdr3_nt: TGTGCCTGGAGTATAGGACTAGCGGGAGAGGGTACGCAGTATTTT
cdr3_aa: CAWSIGLAGEGTQYF

v_call: TRBV5-1
d_call: TRBD1
cdr3_length: 14
clone_size: -
j_call: TRBJ2-4
cdr3_nt: TGCGCCAGCAGCAGCCAGGGGGCCGGAAACATTCAGTACTTC
cdr3_aa: CASSSQGAGNIQYF

v_call: TRBV11-1
d_call: -
cdr3_length: 12
clone_size: -
j_call: TRBJ2-5
cdr3_nt: TGTGCCAGCAGCTCCGCCCTCCAGACCCAGTACTTC
cdr3_aa: CASSSALQTQYF

v_call: TRBV28
d_call: TRBD2
cdr3_length: 17
clone_size: -
j_call: TRBJ2-3
cdr3_nt: TGTGCCAGCAGTCCCCCTTTCGCGGGAGGAAGAAAACGTACGCAGTATTTT
cdr3_aa: CASSPPFAGGRKRTQYF

v_call: TRBV28
d_call: TRBD1
cdr3_length: 15
clone_size: few
j_call: TRBJ1-2
cdr3_nt: TGTGCCAGCACCCCGGGACAGGGGAAAAACTATGGCTACACCTTC
cdr3_aa: CASTPGQGKNYGYTF

v_call: TRBV6-9
d_call: TRBD1
cdr3_length: 13
clone_size: -
j_call: TRBJ1-1
cdr3_nt: TGTGCCAGCAGTTACAGGACAGGGGGGGGAGCTTTCTTT
cdr3_aa: CASSYRTGGGAFF

v_call: TRBV10-1
d_call: -
cdr3_length: 15
clone_size: -
j_call: TRBJ2-7
cdr3_nt: TGCGCCAGCAGTGAGGGTTTGGGGACAACCTACGAGCAGTACTTC
cdr3_aa: CASSEGLGTTYEQYF

v_call: TRBV18
d_call: -
cdr3_length: 17
clone_size: -
j_call: TRBJ2-7
cdr3_nt: TGTGCCAGCTCACCAACACAGGGTTCCCCCTTACCGCACGAGCAGTACTTC
cdr3_aa: CASSPTQGSPLPHEQYF

v_call: TRBV14
d_call: -
cdr3_length: 15
clone_size: -
j_call: TRBJ2-1
cdr3_nt: TGTGCCAGCAGCCAAGGGTGGGGCTCCTACAATGAGCAGTTCTTC
cdr3_aa: CASSQGWGSYNEQFF

v_call: TRBV6-1
d_call: -
cdr3_length: 13
clone_size: -
j_call: TRBJ2-4
cdr3_nt: TGTGCCAGCAGTGAAAGGGGGGAAATAGTTCAGTACTTC
cdr3_aa: CASSERGEIVQYF

v_call: TRBV6-1
d_call: -
cdr3_length: 14
clone_size: -
j_call: TRBJ1-5
cdr3_nt: TGTGCCAGCAGTGGGGGGAATAGCAATCAGCCCCAGCATTTT
cdr3_aa: CASSGGNSNQPQHF

v_call: TRBV30
d_call: -
cdr3_length: 13
clone_size: -
j_call: TRBJ1-4
cdr3_nt: TGTGCCTGGAGGGCAGGGCTGGATGAAAAACTGTTTTTT
cdr3_aa: CAWRAGLDEKLFF

v_call: TRBV19
d_call: TRBD2
cdr3_length: 20
clone_size: -
j_call: TRBJ2-6
cdr3_nt: TGTGCCAGTAGTATCGGATCCCATGGTAGCGGGAGGGCTGGGGCCAACGTCCTGACTTTC
cdr3_aa: CASSIGSHGSGRAGANVLTF